One and the same sample provided the 21 T cell receptor beta chains below, sequenced in a study of blood T cell repertoires in COVID-19 (dated by TCRdb to the early 2020s). The library was built by means of the immunoSEQ multiplex PCR assay. The table was pulled from immuneACCESS by TCRdb, which kept in-frame rearrangements only. Such tables lose some clones; where checked, under half of the loss comes from unresolved V genes, and the rest has no known cause. For this sample the table gives just over 250,000 clones, of which 91% were detected only once. The ten largest clonotypes hold approximately 2.6% of the sample. The sample consisted of peripheral blood. Receptor source: a person under 30 with COVID-19, enrolled during active disease.

The chain is built from TRBV18 and TRBJ2-7, with TRBD2 matching 7 bases. Germline CDR1 KGHSH, CDR2 LQKENI. With 2 bases clipped from V and 6 bases from J, the junction kept 10 bases outside the gene matches. CDR3 length: 15 amino acids. The CDR3 spells CASSPGSRTRSEQYF. CDR3 sequence (DNA): TGTGCCAGCTCACCAGGGTCGAGGACTAGAAGCGAGCAGTACTTC.

The gene calls are TRBV7-9 and TRBJ2-3; D might be TRBD2 (6 bases). CDR1 and CDR2 (germline): SEHNR, FQNEAQ (reference sequence). The CDR3 is 16 amino acids. Trimming stripped 5 bases from V and 0 bases from J, with 15 bases between. The CDR3 reads CASSTTDYASTDTQYF. CDR3 coding DNA: TGTGCCAGCAGCACTACGGACTACGCTAGCACAGATACGCAGTATTTT.

Points on this clone: The same CDR3 also results from other DNA sequences found in this sample. V usage is TRBV24-1 and J usage is TRBJ2-1; 10 nucleotides line up with TRBD2. This CDR3 has 16 amino acids. V lost 0 bases to trimming and J lost 4 bases; unmatched junction nucleotides: 2. Germline V gene data show CDR1 as KGHDR and CDR2 as SFDVKD. The DNA of the CDR3 is TGTGCCACCAGTGATTTGACTAGCGGGACATACAATGAGCAGTTCTTC. Amino acids: CATSDLTSGTYNEQFF.

The chain couples TRBV28 to TRBJ1-2; D gene uncertain. Germline lookup yields CDR1 MDHEN and CDR2 SYDVKM. Trimming removed 3 bases from V and 1 base from J, with 15 bases in between. This CDR3 comprises 16 residues. CDR3 loop: CASSLRYRLLNYGYTF. As DNA, the CDR3 is TGTGCCAGCAGTTTGCGGTATAGACTCCTTAACTATGGCTACACCTTC.

The genes are TRBV28 and TRBJ2-7; 10 bases fit TRBD2. The CDR3 length is 17 residues. From germline, CDR1 is MDHEN and CDR2 SYDVKM. Losses at the gene ends were 4 bases for V and 0 bases for J; bases not matched to a gene: 9. The CDR3 sequence is CASSSMGGLADSYEQYF. In nucleotides, the CDR3 is TGTGCCAGCAGTTCCATGGGTGGACTAGCGGACTCCTACGAGCAGTACTTC.

This rearrangement joins TRBV4-1 to TRBJ2-5, with 8 nucleotides matching TRBD2. The CDR3 has 16 amino acids. Germline V gene lookup returns CDR1 MGHRA and CDR2 YSYEKL. V lost 3 bases, J lost 2 bases, and 8 bases stayed unmatched. In DNA, the CDR3 is TGCGCCAGCAGCCAGTATCCAGCGGGAGCTCAAGAGACCCAGTACTTC. It specifies CASSQYPAGAQETQYF.

The V call is TRBV25-1, the J call TRBJ1-6, with 8 bases aligning to TRBD1. CDR1 and CDR2 (germline): MGHDK, SYGVNS. The CDR3 has 14 residues. The J segment lost 9 bases and the V segment lost 6 bases, leaving 7 bases of the junction unmatched. As DNA, the CDR3 is TGTGCCAGCAGGGAACAGGGGGTGAGTTCACCCCTCCACTTT. It specifies CASREQGVSSPLHF.

The rearrangement joins TRBV18 to TRBJ2-5; TRBD2 agrees at 10 bases. The germline gives CDR1 KGHSH, CDR2 LQKENI. CDR3 length: 15 residues. After removal of 3 bases from V and 4 bases from J, the junction contained 5 bases not matched to a gene. CDR3 loop: CASSPASGSRETQYF. The CDR3 region has the DNA TGTGCCAGCTCACCCGCTAGCGGGAGTCGAGAGACCCAGTACTTC.

This chain links TRBV11-2 with TRBJ2-7; D not resolved. Trimming left V 5 bases short and J 5 bases short, with 16 bases between. The V gene's germline CDR1 is SGHAT and CDR2 FQNNGV. There are 14 residues in the CDR3. CDR3 nucleotide sequence: TGTGCCAGCAGCCCCCTCGTACGACACAACGAGCAGTACTTC. Translation gives CASSPLVRHNEQYF. Full variable domain (remainder filled in from reference TRBV11-2 and TRBJ2-7): EAGVAQSPRYKIIEKRQSVAFWCNPISGHATLYWYQQILGQGPKLLIQFQNNGVVDDSQLPKDRFSAERLKGVDSTLKIQPAKLEDSAVYLCASSPLVRHNEQYFGPGTRLTVT.

This rearrangement joins TRBV24-1 to TRBJ2-1; 8 bases match TRBD2. Trimming took 3 bases from V and 11 from J; bases not matched to a gene: 8. The germline CDR1 and CDR2 sequences are KGHDR and SFDVKD. This CDR3 region has 14 residues. For the CDR3, the DNA is TGTGCCACCAGTGATCGGGAGGGTCGGGGCCAGCAGTTCTTC. It specifies CATSDREGRGQQFF.

The rearrangement uses TRBV11-2 and TRBJ1-1; D possibly corresponds to TRBD1 (5 bases). The V end was cut by 3 bases, the J end by 5 bases, with 13 bases between. The CDR3 loop spans 14 amino acids. The germline V gene encodes CDR1 SGHAT and CDR2 FQNNGV. The CDR3 DNA sequence: TGTGCCAGCAGCTTGGGTACGGGGGTGACTGAAGCTTTCTTT. It encodes CASSLGTGVTEAFF.

V is TRBV19 and J is TRBJ2-3; 7 positions match TRBD2. V lost 5 bases and J lost 4; bases outside the gene matches: 6. Germline-derived CDR1 and CDR2 are LNHDA and SQIVND (reference sequence). CDR3 length: 14 residues. The CDR3 reads CASSLGLVADTQYF. The CDR3 DNA is TGTGCCAGTAGTTTAGGACTAGTAGCAGATACGCAGTATTTT.

The chain has TRBV21-1 and TRBJ1-1; TRBD1, as called in the table, went unchecked against the DNA. TRBV21-1 is a documented pseudogene. The CDR3 has 13 residues. The CDR3 coding sequence is TGTGCCAGCAGCCACGGTAGGGGCGCTGAAGCTTTCTTT. Its translation is CASSHGRGAEAFF.

This clone was picked up a small number of times. This chain joins TRBV3-1 (or the pseudogene TRBV3-2) and TRBJ2-2; no reliable D call. The CDR3 runs 14 residues. The germline V gene has CDR1 LGHDT and CDR2 YNNKEL (reference sequence). The germline V and J ends were trimmed by 1 base and 6 bases, with 9 bases remaining between them. The CDR3 DNA reads as TGTGCCAGCAGCCAAGGACTCTCGGCCGGGGAGCTGTTTTTT. Translated, it gives CASSQGLSAGELFF.

The V and J genes are TRBV5-1 and TRBJ2-1; perhaps TRBD2 as D (6 bases). The CDR3 is 15 amino acids. V was trimmed by 2 bases and J by 5 bases, leaving 14 bases between them. Germline V lookup: CDR1 SGHRS, CDR2 YFSETQ. The DNA of the CDR3 is TGCGCCAGCAGCTTCTATAGCGGAGGCAACAATGAGCAGTTCTTC. This gives the protein CASSFYSGGNNEQFF.

This clone showed up just a few times. The chain carries TRBV7-2 and TRBJ1-6; possible D gene TRBD1, 5 bases. This CDR3 spans 17 amino acids. Germline V gives CDR1 SGHTA, CDR2 FQGNSA. The V and J ends lost 5 bases and 0 bases respectively, with 14 bases between them. The CDR3 region is CASSVDSFSSYNSPLHF. For the CDR3, the DNA is TGTGCCAGCAGCGTAGACAGTTTTAGCTCCTATAATTCACCCCTCCACTTT.

V and J are TRBV7-2 and TRBJ2-7; TRBD2 aligns across 8 bases. The trim removed 2 bases at V and 3 bases at J, leaving 3 bases unmatched. There are 14 residues in the CDR3. CDR1 is SGHTA and CDR2 is FQGNSA in the germline V gene. The CDR3 nucleotides read TGTGCCAGCAGCTTAAGGGCGGGGGGCTACGAGCAGTACTTC. This codes for CASSLRAGGYEQYF.

This chain uses TRBV7-2 with TRBJ2-1, with 11 bases that match TRBD2. CDR1 SGHTA and CDR2 FQGNSA come from the germline V gene. After removal of 5 bases from V and 4 bases from J, the junction contained 7 bases not matched to a gene. The CDR3 runs to 16 residues. CDR3 nucleotides: TGTGCCAGCAGCCCAGTAGGGACTAGCGGTTACAATGAGCAGTTCTTC. It yields the protein CASSPVGTSGYNEQFF.

This clone was recorded a few times. The CDR3 spells CASSPTWSAGETQYF. In DNA form, the CDR3 reads TGTGCCAGCAGCCCAACCTGGTCGGCGGGGGAGACCCAGTACTTC. The chain is built from TRBV7-8 and TRBJ2-5, with D tentatively TRBD2 (6 bases). With 5 bases removed from V and 5 bases from J, the gap between germline ends came to 18 bases. The CDR3 contains 15 residues. Per germline, CDR1 SGHVS and CDR2 FQNEAQ. The full variable domain, its missing parts supplied by reference TRBV7-8 and TRBJ2-5, is GAGVSQSPRYKVAKRGQDVALRCDPISGHVSLFWYQQALGQGPEFLTYFQNEAQLDKSGLPSDRFFAERPEGSVSTLKIQRTQQEDSAVYLCASSPTWSAGETQYFGPGTRLLVL.

The V call is TRBV19, the J call TRBJ2-1; no definite D call. The V gene lost 10 bases and the J gene lost 10 bases, with 14 bases spanning the gap. There are 11 residues in the CDR3. Germline V gene data show CDR1 as LNHDA and CDR2 as SQIVND (reference sequence). CDR3 bases: TGTGCCACCGCCCAATTTGAGGAGCAGTTCTTC. It specifies CATAQFEEQFF. The full variable domain, in which reference TRBV19 and TRBJ2-1 provide the parts outside the CDR3, is DGGITQSPKYLFRKEGQNVTLSCEQNLNHDAMYWYRQDPGQGLRLIYYSQIVNDFQKGDIAEGYSVSREKKESFPLTVTSAQKNPTAFYLCATAQFEEQFFGPGTRLTVL.

This chain connects TRBV2 to TRBJ2-7; TRBD1 is a possible D gene (7 bases). V lost 4 bases and J lost 3, with 31 bases in between. CDR3 length equals 20 residues. Germline CDR1 is SNHLY and CDR2 is FYNNEI. CDR3 sequence: CASSAPRPNILQGGVYEQYF. The CDR3 nucleotides read TGTGCCAGCAGTGCCCCCCGACCGAACATCCTCCAGGGGGGCGTCTACGAGCAGTACTTC.